This T cell receptor beta chain was recovered during a study of cytomegalovirus exposure and HLA in healthy donors. Turning to the study itself: Roughly 180 million T cells yielded 100 million or so unique TCR beta sequences in earlier analysis. Study-wide points: In a later analysis, compared with equally common non-associated chains, HLA-associated beta chains were more expanded. Earlier findings revealed that most TCR beta V segments proved productive either about 87% or about 30% of the time. The classifier reportedly diagnosed cytomegalovirus status with high sensitivity and specificity.

On this clone: The antigen remains unidentified.

Researchers ran the PCR with 60 Vbeta and 13 Jbeta primers. Assay: immunoSEQ multiplex PCR; the TCRdb copy retains only in-frame clones and omits some. This repertoire includes 95,000 to 150,000 clones. CDR3 length equals 12 residues. The germline gives CDR1 MNHEY, CDR2 SVGAGI. The germline V and J ends were trimmed by 7 bases and 5 bases, with 11 bases remaining between them. The chain has TRBV6-5 and TRBJ1-1; a weak D match, TRBD1 (5 bases). The source material was PBMCs. The sequence was collected from a man aged 35 to 55 in good health and CMV-seronegative. The chain's CDR3 is CASTQTGTEAFF. The CDR3 region has the DNA TGTGCCAGCACCCAAACAGGAACTGAAGCTTTCTTT.